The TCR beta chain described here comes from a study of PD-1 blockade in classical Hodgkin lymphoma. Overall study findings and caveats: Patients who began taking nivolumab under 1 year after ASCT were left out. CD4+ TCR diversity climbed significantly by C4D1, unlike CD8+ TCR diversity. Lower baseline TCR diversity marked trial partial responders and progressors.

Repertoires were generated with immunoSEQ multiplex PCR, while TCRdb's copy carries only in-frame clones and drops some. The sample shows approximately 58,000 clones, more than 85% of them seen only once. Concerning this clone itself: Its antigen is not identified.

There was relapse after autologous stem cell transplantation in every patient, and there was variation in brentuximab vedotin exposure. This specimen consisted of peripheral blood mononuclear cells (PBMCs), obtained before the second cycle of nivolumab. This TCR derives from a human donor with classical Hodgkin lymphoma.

The CDR3 region has the DNA TGTGCCAGCAGCTTAACTGGGGAGCTGTTTTTT. Amino acids: CASSLTGELFF. The chain recombines TRBV7-3 with TRBJ2-2; D is unresolved. CDR3 length: 11 residues. Germline V gene lookup returns CDR1 SGHTA and CDR2 FQGTGA. Trimming removed 0 bases from V and 8 bases from J, with 1 base in between.